What follows are 6 T cell receptor beta chains derived from one specimen sequenced in a study of cytomegalovirus exposure and HLA in healthy donors. PCR involved 60 Vbeta and 13 Jbeta primers. TCRdb keeps only in-frame clones here, not all; method: immunoSEQ multiplex PCR. The sample lists 150,000 to 200,000 clones; roughly 80% were seen once. Sequencing input: PBMCs. These TCRs come from a woman between 18 and 30 years old in good health and CMV-seronegative.

This chain uses TRBV18 with TRBJ2-1; a possible D gene is TRBD1 (6 bases). The germline V gene has CDR1 KGHSH and CDR2 LQKENI. This CDR3 is built from 14 residues. V dropped 3 bases and J dropped 10 bases, with 16 bases sitting between them. CDR3 sequence (DNA): TGTGCCAGCTCACCGTATACAGGGTTCGGCGAGCAGTTCTTC. Translating it yields CASSPYTGFGEQFF.

The chain employs TRBV28 and TRBJ2-1, with 9 bases lining up with TRBD2. After removal of 6 bases from V and 7 bases from J, the junction contained 19 bases not matched to a gene. The CDR3 runs 18 residues. Germline V gives CDR1 MDHEN, CDR2 SYDVKM. The CDR3, as DNA: TGTGCCAGCAGGGGGACCACTAGCGGGCCGGCCCTAAGGAATGAGCAGTTCTTC. Translating gives CASRGTTSGPALRNEQFF. The full variable domain, rest sourced from reference TRBV28 and TRBJ2-1, is DVKVTQSSRYLVKRTGEKVFLECVQDMDHENMFWYRQDPGLGLRLIYFSYDVKMKEKGDIPEGYSVSREKKERFSLILESASTNQTSMYLCASRGTTSGPALRNEQFFGPGTRLTVL.

V usage is TRBV5-5 and J usage is TRBJ1-3, with D tentatively TRBD1 (5 bases). Germline lookup yields CDR1 SGHKS and CDR2 YYEKEE (reference sequence). This CDR3 contains 17 residues. V was pared by 0 bases and J by 2 bases, with 15 bases between. CDR3 in DNA: TGTGCCAGCAGCTTGGGCCCACAGGACGTCCCTGGAAACACCATATATTTT. This codes for CASSLGPQDVPGNTIYF.

The chain links TRBV5-1 to TRBJ2-5; 13 bases match TRBD2. The CDR3 runs 15 residues. V gave up 1 base and J gave up 13 bases; unmatched junction bases: 10. Per the germline V gene, CDR1 is SGHRS and CDR2 is YFSETQ. The CDR3 sequence: CASSLNLGLAGPVYF. DNA for the CDR3: TGCGCCAGCAGCTTGAATTTGGGACTAGCGGGGCCAGTGTACTTC.

The V gene is TRBV11-2, the J gene TRBJ2-1; TRBD2 matches at 10 bases. The CDR3 has 15 amino acids. From germline, CDR1 is SGHAT and CDR2 FQNNGV. The V gene end was trimmed by 5 bases and the J gene end by 6 bases; junction bases not matched to a gene: 7. CDR3 protein: CASSTQREGINEQFF. In DNA form, the CDR3 reads TGTGCCAGCAGCACCCAGCGGGAGGGGATCAATGAGCAGTTCTTC.

The J gene is TRBJ2-1, the V gene TRBV27, with TRBD1 identical over 8 bases. CDR1 is MNHEY, CDR2 SMNVEV, per germline (reference sequence). J was trimmed by 9 bases and V by 5 bases; bases with no gene match: 6. The CDR3 runs to 13 residues. This CDR3 is CASSLWTGFEQFF. The CDR3 DNA sequence: TGTGCCAGCAGTCTGTGGACAGGGTTTGAGCAGTTCTTC.